This is a list of T cell receptor beta chains from one sample in a study of T cell clonotyping in hematopoietic cell transplantation. Sequencing used immunoSEQ multiplex PCR; TCRdb keeps in-frame clones, though not all of them. The sample lists 15,000 to 20,000 clones, 79% occurring once. Sequenced material: peripheral blood mononuclear cells. These receptors were collected from a man in his fifties or sixties in good health. Some clones in this sample may be carry-over from other donors' samples. Each CDR3 is given with its conserved first and last residue. D genes are given only for firm matches. A clone size is listed for some rows: how often the clone was seen (once, few, many), or a class if it is expanded.

TRBV7-2,-,TRBJ1-5,16,-,CASSSSGGGSNQPQHF,TGTGCCAGCAGCTCGAGTGGCGGGGGGAGCAATCAGCCCCAGCATTTT
TRBV5-4,-,TRBJ1-1,15,-,CASSLVGAGNTEAFF,TGTGCCAGCAGCTTGGTAGGGGCAGGGAACACTGAAGCTTTCTTT
TRBV28,-,TRBJ1-5,13,-,CAGQYRGNQPQHF,TGTGCCGGTCAGTATCGTGGCAATCAGCCCCAGCATTTT
TRBV5-4,-,TRBJ1-2,13,few,CASSSTGADGYTF,TGTGCCAGCAGCTCGACGGGGGCAGATGGCTACACCTTC
TRBV2,TRBD1,TRBJ1-4,15,few,CASSARGLTNEKLFF,TGTGCCAGCAGTGCCAGGGGGCTGACTAATGAAAAACTGTTTTTT
TRBV14,TRBD2,TRBJ2-7,14,few,CASSQGLAGAEQYF,TGTGCCAGCAGCCAAGGGCTAGCGGGAGCCGAGCAGTACTTC
TRBV7-2,-,TRBJ1-5,15,-,CASSLAPTRGQPQHF,TGTGCCAGCAGCTTAGCGCCCACACGCGGCCAGCCCCAGCATTTT
TRBV29-1,-,TRBJ1-2,14,-,CSVEVWSLGYGYTF,TGCAGCGTTGAAGTTTGGTCTCTGGGGTATGGCTACACCTTC
TRBV30,-,TRBJ1-5,13,-,CAWSGVSNQPQHF,TGTGCCTGGAGTGGAGTGAGCAATCAGCCCCAGCATTTT
TRBV19,-,TRBJ1-4,16,-,CASSIGGGEGNEKLFF,TGTGCCAGTAGTATTGGTGGCGGGGAAGGAAATGAAAAACTGTTTTTT
TRBV4-3,TRBD1,TRBJ1-1,13,-,CASSQDRDRDAFF,TGCGCCAGCAGCCAAGATAGGGACAGGGACGCTTTCTTT